The clone carrying this TCR beta chain was counted at least ten times. The antigen is undetermined. These data come from a study of T-cell reconstitution after alpha-beta-depleted transplantation in children. General study points: Approximately two months post-transplant, alpha-beta T cells reportedly originated from several hundred expanded graft clones.

V was clipped by 2 bases and J by 4 bases, with 11 bases between them. The CDR3 extends over 14 amino acids. CDR1 and CDR2 from the germline V gene are LGHDT and YNNKEL (reference sequence). The TCRbeta library was prepared with unique molecular identifiers. Using its own MiXCR run on the PCR reads, TCRdb lists one record per CDR3 protein. The sample shows about 440,000 distinct CDR3 sequences, 43% of them seen only once. The source is a girl under 10 years old with aplastic anemia, due to receive a stem cell transplant. V is TRBV3-1 and J is TRBJ1-2; D gene unclear. The material sequenced was PBMCs, taken before TCRalphabeta/CD19-depleted stem cell transplant. CDR3 nucleotide sequence: TGTGCCAGCAGCCAAATCAGCCAGCCCTATGGCTACACCTTC. Translation: CASSQISQPYGYTF.